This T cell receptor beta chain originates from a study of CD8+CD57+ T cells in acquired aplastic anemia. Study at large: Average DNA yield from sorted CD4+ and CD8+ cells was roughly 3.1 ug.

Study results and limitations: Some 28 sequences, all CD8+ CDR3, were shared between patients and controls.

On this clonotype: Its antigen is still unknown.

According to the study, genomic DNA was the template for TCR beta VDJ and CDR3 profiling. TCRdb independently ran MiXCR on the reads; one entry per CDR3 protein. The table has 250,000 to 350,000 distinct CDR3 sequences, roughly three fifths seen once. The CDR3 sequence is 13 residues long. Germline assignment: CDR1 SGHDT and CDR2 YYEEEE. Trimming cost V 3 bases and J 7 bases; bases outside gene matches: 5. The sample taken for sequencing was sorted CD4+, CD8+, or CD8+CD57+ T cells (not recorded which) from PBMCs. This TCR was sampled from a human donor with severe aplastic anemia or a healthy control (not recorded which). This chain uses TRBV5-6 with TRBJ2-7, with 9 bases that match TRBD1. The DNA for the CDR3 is TGTGCCAGCAGCTCGGACAGGGGTTGGGAGCAGTACTTC. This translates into CASSSDRGWEQYF.